Listed here are 31 T cell receptor beta chains from one sample, sequenced in a study of cytomegalovirus exposure and HLA in healthy donors. This PCR relied on a set of 60 Vbeta primers and 13 Jbeta primers. Here immunoSEQ multiplex PCR was the method, and the copy in TCRdb shows in-frame clones only, minus some. The specimen's table records 80,000 to 95,000 clones. Sequencing was done on a sample of PBMCs. The receptor source for this set is a woman aged 30 to 39 in good health and CMV-seronegative.

The J gene is TRBJ2-3, the V gene TRBV7-9, with 10 bases lining up with TRBD1. With V trimmed by 4 bases and J by 1 base, 2 bases remained unmatched. The CDR3 covers 15 residues. Germline V CDR1 and CDR2: SEHNR, FQNEAQ (reference sequence). Here the CDR3 reads CASSWTGGGTDTQYF. The DNA of the CDR3 is TGTGCCAGCAGCTGGACAGGGGGGGGCACAGATACGCAGTATTTT.

The rearrangement links TRBV2 to TRBJ2-7; the match to TRBD1 covers 11 bases. Germline V gene sequence: CDR1 SNHLY, CDR2 FYNNEI. Unmatched junction bases numbered 13, after V lost 8 bases and J lost 7 bases. The CDR3 is made up of 15 amino acids. This chain's CDR3 is CASSYPGTGGEEQYF. DNA of the CDR3: TGTGCCAGCTCATACCCCGGGACAGGGGGAGAGGAGCAGTACTTC.

V usage is TRBV5-4 and J usage is TRBJ2-7; D ambiguous. Germline CDR1 and CDR2: SGHNT and YYREEE (reference sequence). Trimming cost V 0 bases and J 2 bases, with 6 bases left between them. This CDR3 has 13 amino acids. The CDR3 loop reads CASSLDPAYEQYF. CDR3 DNA: TGTGCCAGCAGCTTGGACCCAGCCTACGAGCAGTACTTC.

The chain is built from TRBV28 and TRBJ2-2; 12 bases line up with TRBD1. The CDR3 is made up of 16 amino acids. Germline CDR1 reads MDHEN; CDR2 reads SYDVKM. The ends lost 4 bases at V and 3 bases at J; junction bases unmatched: 3. CDR3: CASSSGTGGYTGELFF. CDR3 in DNA: TGTGCCAGCAGTTCCGGGACAGGGGGCTACACCGGGGAGCTGTTTTTT.

The rearrangement joins TRBV30 to TRBJ2-1; 8 nucleotides agree with TRBD2. The CDR3 contains 14 residues. Germline V CDR1 and CDR2: GTSNPN, SVGIG (reference sequence). V lost 7 bases to trimming and J lost 6 bases; unmatched junction nucleotides: 11. The CDR3 DNA sequence: TGTGCCTCGAGGTCCAGCGGGAGAGTCAATGAGCAGTTCTTC. Amino acids: CASRSSGRVNEQFF.

This chain connects TRBV29-1 to TRBJ1-1; D gene unclear. Germline V CDR1 and CDR2: SQVTM, ANQGSEA. CDR3 length: 13 residues. V was trimmed by 5 bases and J by 1 base, leaving 11 bases between them. CDR3 nucleotides: TGCAGCGTTCTGTGGGAGGGGAACACTGAAGCTTTCTTT. Translated: CSVLWEGNTEAFF.

This chain links TRBV19 with TRBJ1-2; 7 bases fit TRBD1. CDR1 is LNHDA, CDR2 SQIVND, per germline (reference sequence). This CDR3 has 13 amino acids. With 4 bases clipped from V and 7 bases from J, the junction kept 6 bases outside the gene matches. The CDR3 region has the DNA TGTGCCAGTAGTACCGCAGGGGGAATTGGCTACACCTTC. This translates into CASSTAGGIGYTF.

The gene calls are TRBV30 and TRBJ2-5; 9 bases map to TRBD1. CDR1 GTSNPN and CDR2 SVGIG come from the germline V gene (reference sequence). The CDR3 is 16 amino acids. J lost 2 bases, V lost 5 bases, and 12 bases had no gene match. DNA of the CDR3: TGTGCCTGGTCGGGCGGACAGGGGAGGAGGCAAGAGACCCAGTACTTC. Its protein product is CAWSGGQGRRQETQYF.

The chain links TRBV6-1 to TRBJ1-1; D is ambiguous. The CDR3 has 14 amino acids. The V and J ends lost 5 bases and 0 bases respectively, with 10 bases between them. In germline, CDR1 is MNHNS, CDR2 SASEGT. CDR3 region: CASSPGWVNTEAFF. For the CDR3, the DNA is TGTGCCAGCAGTCCAGGTTGGGTGAACACTGAAGCTTTCTTT.

CDR3: CASSYPGRGFTEAFF. CDR3 nucleotides: TGTGCCAGCAGTTACCCCGGGAGGGGTTTCACTGAAGCTTTCTTT. V is TRBV6-6 and J is TRBJ1-1, with D perhaps TRBD1 (5 bases). V lost 2 bases to trimming and J lost 4 bases, with 14 bases between them. The CDR3 consists of 15 residues. In germline, CDR1 is MNHNY, CDR2 SVGAGI (reference sequence).

The genes are TRBV6-1 and TRBJ1-1; D is ambiguous. Germline CDR1 is MNHNS and CDR2 is SASEGT. The CDR3 totals 13 residues. The ends were cut back, 0 bases at V and 11 bases at J, with 13 bases in the middle. CDR3 nucleotide sequence: TGTGCCAGCAGTGAAGCGGTCCGGTTATATGCTTTCTTT. It yields the protein CASSEAVRLYAFF.

The genes are TRBV5-1 and TRBJ2-7, with 11 bases lining up with TRBD1. V gave up 4 bases and J gave up 3 bases; unmatched junction bases: 3. Per germline, CDR1 SGHRS and CDR2 YFSETQ. There are 14 residues in the CDR3. The CDR3 reads CASSRTGGGYEQYF. In DNA form, the CDR3 reads TGCGCCAGCAGCCGGACAGGGGGCGGCTACGAGCAGTACTTC.

This CDR3 reads CASRIQGFAVTEAFF. The CDR3 bases are TGTGCCAGTAGAATACAGGGTTTTGCGGTAACTGAAGCTTTCTTT. The chain couples TRBV19 to TRBJ1-1, with D perhaps TRBD1 (6 bases). Germline V gene lookup returns CDR1 LNHDA and CDR2 SQIVND (reference sequence). This CDR3 comprises 15 residues. Trimming stripped 6 bases from V and 5 bases from J, with 19 bases between.

The genes are TRBV2 and TRBJ2-2; perhaps TRBD1 as D (5 bases). The ends were cut back, 4 bases at V and 1 base at J, with 10 bases in the middle. The germline V gene encodes CDR1 SNHLY and CDR2 FYNNEI. This CDR3 has 15 amino acids. CDR3 residues: CASSVARVNTGELFF. The CDR3 coding sequence is TGTGCCAGCAGTGTAGCCAGGGTGAACACCGGGGAGCTGTTTTTT.

The rearrangement uses TRBV7-9 and TRBJ1-2; TRBD1 is a possible D gene (6 bases). The ends were cut back, 8 bases at V and 2 bases at J, with 15 bases in the middle. CDR3 size: 14 residues. Germline CDR1 SEHNR, CDR2 FQNEAQ (reference sequence). The CDR3 region is CASAHPGGNYGYTF. The CDR3 DNA follows: TGTGCCAGCGCTCACCCGGGGGGCAACTATGGCTACACCTTC.

The chain links TRBV5-4 to TRBJ1-1, with 11 nucleotides matching TRBD1. The CDR3 length is 17 residues. Per the germline V gene, CDR1 is SGHNT and CDR2 is YYREEE (reference sequence). V was pared by 4 bases and J by 0 bases, with 8 bases of the junction left unmatched. CDR3 coding DNA: TGTGCCAGCAGCACGGGACAGGGGGTGGGCATGAACACTGAAGCTTTCTTT. Residues: CASSTGQGVGMNTEAFF.

The chain carries TRBV4-2 and TRBJ2-6, with 10 nucleotides matching TRBD2. The junction had 7 bases not matched to a gene; V was cut back by 2 bases and J by 0 bases. This CDR3 has 19 amino acids. From germline, CDR1 is LGHNA and CDR2 YNFKEQ. CDR3 coding DNA: TGTGCCAGCAGCCAAACCGGACTAGCGGTACGCTCTGGGGCCAACGTCCTGACTTTC. Its protein is CASSQTGLAVRSGANVLTF.

V is TRBV7-8 and J is TRBJ2-5; weak D call: TRBD2 (5 bases). In germline, CDR1 is SGHVS, CDR2 FQNEAQ. The germline V and J ends were trimmed by 1 base and 5 bases, with 8 bases remaining between them. The CDR3 is made up of 13 amino acids. Here the CDR3 DNA reads TGTGCCAGCAGCTTAGTGGAGGAGGAGACCCAGTACTTC. Its translation is CASSLVEEETQYF.

The chain uses TRBV30 and TRBJ1-5; tentatively, D is TRBD1 (6 bases). Germline-derived CDR1 and CDR2 are GTSNPN and SVGIG (reference sequence). This CDR3 comprises 13 residues. The V and J ends lost 2 bases and 7 bases respectively, with 12 bases between them. CDR3 nucleotide sequence: TGTGCCTGGAGTCAGGGGTCACGACAGCCCCAGCATTTT. The encoded protein is CAWSQGSRQPQHF.

The CDR3 DNA sequence: TGTGCCAGCAGACCGACAGGCTCTGGGGCCAACGTCCTGACTTTC. This gives the protein CASRPTGSGANVLTF. This rearrangement joins TRBV6-5 to TRBJ2-6; TRBD1 is a possible D gene (6 bases). Trimming pared 6 bases from V and 0 bases from J, leaving 9 bases between. Germline CDR1 and CDR2: MNHEY and SVGAGI. The CDR3 is made up of 15 amino acids.

This chain uses TRBV6-6 with TRBJ1-5; no clear D. Germline V CDR1 and CDR2: MNHNY, SVGAGI (reference sequence). The CDR3 sequence is 16 residues long. V gave up 3 bases and J gave up 1 base, with 13 bases separating them. As DNA, the CDR3 is TGTGCCAGCAGTTATGGAGAGGGTAGGAGCAATCAGCCCCAGCATTTT. It translates to CASSYGEGRSNQPQHF.

V is TRBV6-1 and J is TRBJ1-1; the match to TRBD1 covers 9 bases. V dropped 3 bases and J dropped 1; count of bases not matched to a gene: 3. Germline loops: CDR1 MNHNS, CDR2 SASEGT. This CDR3 has 15 residues. CDR3 bases: TGTGCCAGCAGTGATACGGGACAGGGGAACACTGAAGCTTTCTTT. Translation gives CASSDTGQGNTEAFF.

The chain recombines TRBV6-1 with TRBJ2-3; D might be TRBD2 (6 bases). V was trimmed by 6 bases and J by 2 bases, leaving 12 bases between them. The CDR3 covers 14 residues. The germline CDR1 and CDR2 sequences are MNHNS and SASEGT. CDR3 region: CASRTGTDTDTQYF. CDR3 DNA sequence: TGTGCCAGCAGGACCGGGACTGACACAGATACGCAGTATTTT.

The chain couples TRBV5-1 to TRBJ2-1, with TRBD2 identical over 9 bases. J gave up 3 bases and V 0 bases, and 1 base lay outside the gene matches. CDR3 length equals 15 residues. From germline, CDR1 is SGHRS and CDR2 YFSETQ. The CDR3 nucleotides read TGCGCCAGCAGCTTGGGTAGCGGGGGCTACAATGAGCAGTTCTTC. It is translated as CASSLGSGGYNEQFF. The full variable domain, with the rest looked up from reference TRBV5-1 and TRBJ2-1, is KAGVTQTPRYLIKTRGQQVTLSCSPISGHRSVSWYQQTPGQGLQFLFEYFSETQRNKGNFPGRFSGRQFSNSRSEMNVSTLELGDSALYLCASSLGSGGYNEQFFGPGTRLTVL.

The J gene is TRBJ1-1, the V gene TRBV6-6, with 7 positions matching TRBD1. CDR3 length: 14 residues. V trimming: 7 bases; J trimming: 2 bases; junction bases outside the gene matches: 7. In germline, CDR1 is MNHNY, CDR2 SVGAGI (reference sequence). The CDR3: CASIKRQGNTEAFF. The CDR3 DNA follows: TGTGCCAGCATCAAACGACAGGGTAACACTGAAGCTTTCTTT.

J is TRBJ1-1 and V is TRBV5-1; possible D gene TRBD1, 5 bases. The ends were cut back, 4 bases at V and 1 base at J, with 11 bases in the middle. CDR3 size: 14 residues. The germline gives CDR1 SGHRS, CDR2 YFSETQ. The CDR3 reads CASSLRQSNTEAFF. CDR3 bases: TGCGCCAGCAGCCTCCGACAGTCGAACACTGAAGCTTTCTTT.

The J gene is TRBJ2-7, the V gene TRBV6-5, with 10 bases matching TRBD1. The germline V gene encodes CDR1 MNHEY and CDR2 SVGAGI. The CDR3 has 12 amino acids. Trimming took 8 bases from V and 6 from J; bases not matched to a gene: 4. CDR3 protein: CASRDRGREQYF. CDR3 in DNA: TGTGCCAGCCGGGACAGGGGACGCGAGCAGTACTTC.

The chain recombines TRBV2 with TRBJ1-1; no definite D call. CDR3 size: 12 residues. V gave up 7 bases and J gave up 8 bases, with 14 bases separating them. The germline V gene has CDR1 SNHLY and CDR2 FYNNEI. CDR3 loop: CASTPSKSEAFF. CDR3 DNA sequence: TGTGCCAGCACCCCTAGCAAGAGCGAAGCTTTCTTT.

This sequence joins TRBV6-1 and TRBJ1-3, with D tentatively TRBD1 (6 bases). The CDR3 sequence is 14 residues long. V was cut by 4 bases and J by 5 bases, with 12 bases left in between. The germline gives CDR1 MNHNS, CDR2 SASEGT. DNA of the CDR3: TGTGCCAGCAGTGCCGTTGGACAGAGAAACACCATATATTTT. Translated: CASSAVGQRNTIYF.

The chain links TRBV19 to TRBJ1-1; weak D call: TRBD1 (6 bases). Germline assignment: CDR1 LNHDA and CDR2 SQIVND (reference sequence). The V and J ends lost 3 bases and 3 bases respectively, with 14 bases between them. The CDR3 has 15 residues. The chain's CDR3 is CASSIGRGVDTEAFF. CDR3 bases: TGTGCCAGTAGTATTGGGAGGGGGGTGGACACTGAAGCTTTCTTT.

The V call is TRBV5-4, the J call TRBJ1-2; tentative D call: TRBD1 (5 bases). Per germline, CDR1 SGHNT and CDR2 YYREEE (reference sequence). This CDR3 has 15 residues. V was shortened by 0 bases and J by 3 bases, with 12 bases between the two germline ends. CDR3 protein: CASSLEGRHDYGYTF. The CDR3, as DNA: TGTGCCAGCAGCTTGGAGGGGCGTCATGACTATGGCTACACCTTC.